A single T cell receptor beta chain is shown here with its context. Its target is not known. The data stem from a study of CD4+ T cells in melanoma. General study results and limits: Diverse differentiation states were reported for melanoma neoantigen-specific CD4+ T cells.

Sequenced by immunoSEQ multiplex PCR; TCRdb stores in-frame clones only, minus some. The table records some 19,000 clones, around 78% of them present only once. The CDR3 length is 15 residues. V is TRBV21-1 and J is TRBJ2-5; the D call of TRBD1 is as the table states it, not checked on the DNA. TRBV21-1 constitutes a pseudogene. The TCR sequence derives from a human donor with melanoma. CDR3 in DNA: TGTGCCAGCAGCAAAGTGCGACAGGGACCGGAGACCCAGTACTTC. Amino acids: CASSKVRQGPETQYF.